A single sample gave rise to the 24 T cell receptor beta chains below, sequenced in a study of CD8 T cells in Susac syndrome. After extraction with the RNeasy kit, roughly 0.5 to 1 ug of the RNA was reverse transcribed using random hexamers. TCRdb analysed the immunoSEQ multiplex PCR reads with MiXCR anew, one entry per CDR3 protein. In the table there are 95,000 to 150,000 distinct CDR3 sequences, just under 95% of which are singletons. Sequenced input: CD8+ T cells from PBMCs. Receptors were obtained from a human donor with Susac syndrome.

V usage is TRBV9 and J usage is TRBJ2-7; D gene unclear. Trimming took off 0 bases at V and 5 bases at J, with 9 bases between the two ends. Germline CDR1 is SGDLS and CDR2 is YYNGEE. CDR3 length: 13 amino acids. The CDR3 coding sequence is TGTGCCAGCAGCGTAGGGGCGAGCGACGAGCAGTACTTC. The encoded protein is CASSVGASDEQYF.

The chain employs TRBV7-8 and TRBJ2-7; TRBD1 agrees at 9 bases. The CDR3 is 17 residues long. V lost 5 bases and J lost 5; bases outside the gene matches: 16. Looked up from germline, CDR1 is SGHVS and CDR2 is FQNEAQ. The CDR3 is CASSLTGTGSSLDEQYF. The CDR3 nucleotides read TGTGCCAGCAGCCTAACCGGGACAGGGTCCAGCTTGGACGAGCAGTACTTC.

There are a few counts of this clonotype. The chain links TRBV6-5 to TRBJ1-1; D remains unclear. The germline CDR1 and CDR2 sequences are MNHEY and SVGAGI. The CDR3 consists of 13 residues. V was shortened by 0 bases and J by 0 bases, with 2 bases between the two germline ends. The CDR3 here is CASSYSLNTEAFF. For the CDR3, the DNA is TGTGCCAGCAGTTACTCGCTGAACACTGAAGCTTTCTTT.

The V gene is TRBV12-3 or TRBV12-4, the J gene TRBJ1-1; TRBD1 is a possible D gene (6 bases). V was trimmed by 0 bases and J by 9 bases, leaving 8 bases between them. This CDR3 comprises 12 residues. The CDR3 nucleotides read TGTGCCAGCAGTTTAGCGGGGGGCAAAGCTTTCTTT. This codes for CASSLAGGKAFF.

The chain couples TRBV27 to TRBJ1-6, with D maybe TRBD1 (5 bases). This CDR3 spans 16 amino acids. V was pared by 3 bases and J by 4 bases, with 13 bases between. Germline assignment: CDR1 MNHEY and CDR2 SMNVEV (reference sequence). The CDR3 region is CASSFLAREYNSPLHF. CDR3 DNA sequence: TGTGCCAGCAGTTTTTTGGCCAGGGAGTATAATTCACCCCTCCACTTT.

This clonotype was picked up one time. V is TRBV19 and J is TRBJ1-5; D gene unclear. Trimming stripped 1 base from V and 8 bases from J, with 15 bases between. The germline CDR1 and CDR2 sequences are LNHDA and SQIVND (reference sequence). This CDR3 is 15 amino acids long. CDR3 loop: CASSIVDRIAEPQHF. CDR3 nucleotide sequence: TGTGCCAGTAGTATAGTCGACCGGATCGCAGAGCCCCAGCATTTT.

The rearrangement uses TRBV29-1 and TRBJ2-1, with 10 nucleotides matching TRBD1. Germline assignment: CDR1 SQVTM and CDR2 ANQGSEA. The CDR3 loop spans 13 amino acids. V shed 4 bases and J 7 bases; nucleotides not matched to a gene: 4. In nucleotides, the CDR3 is TGCAGCGTTGTGACAGGGGGCTTGAATGAGCAGTTCTTC. Translation gives CSVVTGGLNEQFF.

CDR3 bases: TGCAGCGTTGTGCTCCAGACTAACACTGAAGCTTTCTTT. Amino acid sequence: CSVVLQTNTEAFF. The gene calls are TRBV29-1 and TRBJ1-1; D not certain. Trimming cost V 4 bases and J 2 bases, with 11 bases left between them. Germline values: CDR1 SQVTM, CDR2 ANQGSEA. The CDR3 is 13 residues long.

V gene TRBV9 combines with J gene TRBJ2-3; TRBD2 aligns across 11 bases. The CDR3 runs 17 residues. CDR1 is SGDLS and CDR2 is YYNGEE in the germline V gene. Trimming cost V 3 bases and J 0 bases; bases outside gene matches: 6. The CDR3: CASSGGLAGESTDTQYF. In DNA, the CDR3 is TGTGCCAGCAGCGGTGGACTAGCGGGTGAAAGCACAGATACGCAGTATTTT.

The chain recombines TRBV6-5 with TRBJ2-4; 12 positions match TRBD2. The CDR3 totals 17 residues. V lost 0 bases, J lost 5 bases, and 5 bases stayed unmatched. The V gene's germline CDR1 is MNHEY and CDR2 SVGAGI. CDR3 in DNA: TGTGCCAGCAGTTACTCGTCTCCTAGCGGGGGGGAAAACATTCAGTACTTC. It specifies CASSYSSPSGGENIQYF.

This chain uses TRBV4-1 with TRBJ2-3; the match to TRBD2 covers 7 bases. This CDR3 has 13 residues. Germline CDR1 MGHRA, CDR2 YSYEKL. The ends lost 8 bases at V and 2 bases at J; junction bases unmatched: 4. The chain's CDR3 is CASGGTNTDTQYF. CDR3 in DNA: TGCGCCAGCGGGGGGACTAACACAGATACGCAGTATTTT.

The rearrangement links TRBV20-1 to TRBJ1-5; 7 bases fit TRBD1. This CDR3 comprises 14 residues. Germline CDR1 DFQATT, CDR2 SNEGSKA (reference sequence). The V gene end was trimmed by 4 bases and the J gene end by 6 bases; junction bases not matched to a gene: 9. Here the CDR3 DNA reads TGCAGTGCTATTATTGACAGGGAGAGTCAGCCCCAGCATTTT. Encoded protein: CSAIIDRESQPQHF.

The chain combines TRBV5-6 with TRBJ2-7; 9 nucleotides agree with TRBD2. The CDR3 runs 13 residues. Germline V gene sequence: CDR1 SGHDT, CDR2 YYEEEE. J lost 4 bases, V lost 3 bases, and 2 bases had no gene match. The CDR3 bases are TGTGCCAGCAGCTGGACTAGCGTTTACGAGCAGTACTTC. Protein product: CASSWTSVYEQYF.

This rearrangement joins TRBV30 to TRBJ2-3; D is perhaps TRBD1 (5 bases). CDR3 length: 14 residues. CDR1 and CDR2 from the germline V gene are GTSNPN and SVGIG (reference sequence). Trimming cost V 0 bases and J 1 base, with 8 bases left between them. DNA for the CDR3: TGTGCCTGGAGTGTAACAGGACGCACAGATACGCAGTATTTT. Translating it yields CAWSVTGRTDTQYF.

J is TRBJ1-2 and V is TRBV7-2; TRBD1 matches at 7 bases. V lost 5 bases to trimming and J lost 4 bases; unmatched junction nucleotides: 4. The CDR3 has 13 amino acids. Germline lookup yields CDR1 SGHTA and CDR2 FQGNSA. The CDR3 sequence is CASSPTGSYGYTF. The CDR3 DNA sequence: TGTGCCAGCAGCCCGACAGGGAGCTATGGCTACACCTTC.

The chain has TRBV27 and TRBJ2-7, with 7 bases that match TRBD2. Germline CDR1 is MNHEY and CDR2 is SMNVEV (reference sequence). CDR3 size: 14 residues. After removal of 6 bases from V and 2 bases from J, the junction contained 7 bases not matched to a gene. CDR3 sequence (DNA): TGTGCCAGCAGCTGGGGGGGAGGGGCCTACGAGCAGTACTTC. This sequence encodes CASSWGGGAYEQYF.

The V gene is TRBV6-5, the J gene TRBJ2-7, with unresolved D. CDR3 length equals 12 residues. Germline V gene sequence: CDR1 MNHEY, CDR2 SVGAGI. Trimming took 6 bases from V and 3 from J, leaving 9 bases between them. This CDR3 is CASSPSNYEQYF. In DNA form, the CDR3 reads TGTGCCAGCAGCCCAAGCAACTACGAGCAGTACTTC.

The J gene is TRBJ2-3, the V gene TRBV12-3 or TRBV12-4; D uncertain. V lost 6 bases to trimming and J lost 2 bases, with 6 bases between them. This CDR3 region has 12 residues. CDR3 DNA: TGTGCCAGCAGCCGTTCCACAGATACGCAGTATTTT. Translated, it gives CASSRSTDTQYF.

This chain connects TRBV9 to TRBJ1-4; a possible D gene is TRBD1 (5 bases). From germline, CDR1 is SGDLS and CDR2 YYNGEE. This CDR3 spans 13 amino acids. V was trimmed by 7 bases and J by 3 bases, leaving 10 bases between them. This chain's CDR3 is CASQSGSNEKLFF. The CDR3 coding sequence is TGTGCCAGCCAGTCAGGGTCTAATGAAAAACTGTTTTTT.

The chain has TRBV20-1 and TRBJ1-2; no definite D call. Germline V CDR1 and CDR2: DFQATT, SNEGSKA (reference sequence). This CDR3 spans 13 amino acids. Trimming shortened V by 1 base and J by 1 base, and 7 bases separated the two germline ends. The CDR3 coding sequence is TGCAGTGCTAGAGTTCAGAGTAACTATGGCTACACCTTC. Translating gives CSARVQSNYGYTF.

The chain has TRBV5-1 and TRBJ2-7; 7 nucleotides line up with TRBD2. The CDR3 totals 13 residues. V lost 0 bases, J lost 6 bases, and 3 bases stayed unmatched. CDR1 is SGHRS, CDR2 YFSETQ, per germline. CDR3 region: CASSLGAGVEQYF. The CDR3, as DNA: TGCGCCAGCAGCTTGGGGGCGGGGGTCGAGCAGTACTTC.

The chain joins TRBV7-9 to TRBJ1-2; D is perhaps TRBD1 (6 bases). The CDR3 loop spans 16 amino acids. Germline values: CDR1 SEHNR, CDR2 FQNEAQ (reference sequence). The V end was cut by 5 bases, the J end by 0 bases, with 16 bases between. In DNA form, the CDR3 reads TGTGCCAGCAGCGACCAGGACAGACAATCTAACTATGGCTACACCTTC. This gives the protein CASSDQDRQSNYGYTF.

The rearrangement uses TRBV27 and TRBJ1-5, with 7 nucleotides matching TRBD1. CDR1 MNHEY and CDR2 SMNVEV come from the germline V gene (reference sequence). This CDR3 is 15 amino acids long. The trim removed 5 bases at V and 3 bases at J, leaving 7 bases unmatched. The CDR3: CASSPWDSFNQPQHF. The CDR3 DNA sequence: TGTGCCAGCAGTCCGTGGGACAGCTTCAATCAGCCCCAGCATTTT.

The CDR3 here is CASSPDRGLAGELFF. CDR3 DNA sequence: TGTGCCAGCAGCCCGGACAGGGGATTGGCCGGGGAGCTGTTTTTT. This chain joins TRBV7-9 and TRBJ2-2; 9 nucleotides agree with TRBD1. The CDR3 sequence is 15 residues long. The V gene end was trimmed by 5 bases and the J gene end by 6 bases; junction bases not matched to a gene: 7. Germline V lookup: CDR1 SEHNR, CDR2 FQNEAQ (reference sequence).